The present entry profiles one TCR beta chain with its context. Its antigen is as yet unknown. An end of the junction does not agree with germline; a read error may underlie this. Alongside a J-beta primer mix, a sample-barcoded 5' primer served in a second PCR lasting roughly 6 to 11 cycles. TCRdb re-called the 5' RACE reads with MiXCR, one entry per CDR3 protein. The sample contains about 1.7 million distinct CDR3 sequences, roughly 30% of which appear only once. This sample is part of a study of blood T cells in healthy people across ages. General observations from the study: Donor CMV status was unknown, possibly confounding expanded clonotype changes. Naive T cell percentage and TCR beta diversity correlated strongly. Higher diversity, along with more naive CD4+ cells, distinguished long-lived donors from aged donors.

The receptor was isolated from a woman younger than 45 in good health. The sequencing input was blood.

The DNA of the CDR3 is TGTGCCAGCAGTGAGCTACAGGGCCTGGGAGCTTTCTTT. Its protein product is CASSELQGLGAFF. This sequence joins TRBV10-3 and TRBJ1-1, with D possibly matching TRBD1 (6 bases). Germline assignment: CDR1 ENHRY and CDR2 SYGVKD. This CDR3 is 13 amino acids long.